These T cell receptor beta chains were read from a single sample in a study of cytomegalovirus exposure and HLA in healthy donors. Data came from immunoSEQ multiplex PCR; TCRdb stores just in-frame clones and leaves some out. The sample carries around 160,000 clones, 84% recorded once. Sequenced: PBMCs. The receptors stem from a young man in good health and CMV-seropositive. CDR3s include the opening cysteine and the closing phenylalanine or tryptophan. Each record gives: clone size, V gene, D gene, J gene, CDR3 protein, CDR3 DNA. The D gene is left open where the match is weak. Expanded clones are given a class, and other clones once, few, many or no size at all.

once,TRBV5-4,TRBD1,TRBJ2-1,CASSGRQGLINEQFF,TGTGCCAGCAGCGGAAGACAGGGGCTTATCAATGAGCAGTTCTTC
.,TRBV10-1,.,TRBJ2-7,CASSVSRGSQEQYF,TGCGCCAGCAGTGTCTCACGGGGATCTCAGGAGCAGTACTTC
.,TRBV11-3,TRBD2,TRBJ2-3,CASSQGLATDTQYF,TGTGCCAGCAGCCAGGGACTAGCCACAGATACGCAGTATTTT
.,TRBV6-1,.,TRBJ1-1,CASWGRLNTEAFF,TGTGCCAGCTGGGGGAGGTTGAACACTGAAGCTTTCTTT
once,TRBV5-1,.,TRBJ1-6,CASSLEYRVSSSYNSPLHF,TGCGCCAGCAGCTTGGAGTACAGGGTCTCAAGCTCCTATAATTCACCCCTCCACTTT
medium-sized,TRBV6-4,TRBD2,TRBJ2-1,CASSDSTSGSNEQFF,TGTGCCAGCAGTGACTCGACTAGCGGGAGCAATGAGCAGTTCTTC
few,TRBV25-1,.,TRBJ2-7,CASSWGGGRGEQYF,TGTGCCAGCAGCTGGGGGGGCGGACGGGGAGAGCAGTACTTC
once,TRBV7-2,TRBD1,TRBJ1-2,CASSPGQGNGYTF,TGTGCCAGCAGCCCGGGACAGGGTAATGGCTACACCTTC
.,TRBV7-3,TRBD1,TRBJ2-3,CASSSRTGEDTQYF,TGTGCCAGCAGCTCACGGACAGGAGAAGATACGCAGTATTTT
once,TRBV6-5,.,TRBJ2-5,CASSFAETQYF,TGTGCCAGCAGTTTTGCGGAGACCCAGTACTTC
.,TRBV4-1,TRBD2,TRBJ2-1,CASSQDLSGGAGEQFF,TGCGCCAGCAGCCAAGATCTTAGCGGGGGGGCGGGTGAGCAGTTCTTC
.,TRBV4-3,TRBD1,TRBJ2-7,CASSQDRGQGYEQYF,TGCGCCAGCAGCCAAGATCGCGGACAGGGCTACGAGCAGTACTTC
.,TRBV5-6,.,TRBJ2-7,CASSLGARGGYF,TGTGCCAGCAGCTTGGGGGCCAGGGGCGGATACTTC
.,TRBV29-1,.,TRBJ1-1,CSVGGGGAHPTSNTEAFF,TGCAGCGTTGGAGGTGGCGGGGCTCATCCTACTTCGAACACTGAAGCTTTCTTT
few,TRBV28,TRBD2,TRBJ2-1,CASTQWAGVGLEFF,TGTGCCAGCACCCAATGGGCGGGAGTGGGGTTAGAGTTCTTC
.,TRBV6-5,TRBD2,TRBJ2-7,CASSLLAGSSYEQYF,TGTGCCAGCAGTCTACTAGCGGGGAGCTCCTACGAGCAGTACTTC
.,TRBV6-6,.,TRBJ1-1,CASSYQTGPGVAEAFF,TGTGCCAGCAGTTACCAAACAGGGCCAGGGGTAGCTGAAGCTTTCTTT
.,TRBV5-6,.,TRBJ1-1,CASSLGLRANTEAFF,TGTGCCAGCAGCTTGGGTTTGAGAGCGAACACTGAAGCTTTCTTT
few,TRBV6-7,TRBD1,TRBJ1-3,CASSYLDRAGNTIYF,TGTGCCAGCAGTTACCTGGACAGGGCTGGGAACACCATATATTTT
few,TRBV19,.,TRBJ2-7,CASSPSDSHIREQYF,TGTGCCAGTAGTCCCTCCGACAGCCACATACGAGAGCAGTACTTC
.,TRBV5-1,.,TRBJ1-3,CASRSTGFSGNTIYF,TGCGCCAGCCGCTCTACAGGTTTCTCTGGAAACACCATATATTTT
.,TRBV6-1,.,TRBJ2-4,CASRVDILPKNIQYF,TGTGCCAGCAGAGTGGACATTCTTCCCAAAAACATTCAGTACTTC
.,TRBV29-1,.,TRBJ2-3,CSVEDGGNTQYF,TGCAGCGTTGAAGATGGGGGGAATACGCAGTATTTT
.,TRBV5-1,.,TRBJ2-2,CASSLVQANSELFF,TGCGCCAGCAGCTTGGTCCAGGCAAACTCGGAGCTGTTTTTT
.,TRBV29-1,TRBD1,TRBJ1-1,CSVGYRGGNTEAFF,TGCAGCGTCGGTTACAGGGGGGGGAACACTGAAGCTTTCTTT
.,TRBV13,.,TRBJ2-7,CASSLAETYEQYF,TGTGCCAGCAGCTTAGCCGAGACCTACGAGCAGTACTTC
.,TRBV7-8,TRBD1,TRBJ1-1,CASSLNTGGNTEAFF,TGTGCCAGCAGCTTAAACACAGGGGGCAACACTGAAGCTTTCTTT
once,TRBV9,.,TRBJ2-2,CASSVVGANTGELFF,TGTGCCAGCAGCGTAGTAGGGGCAAACACCGGGGAGCTGTTTTTT
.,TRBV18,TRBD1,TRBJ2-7,CASSPGFARGPPYEQYF,TGTGCCAGCTCACCGGGTTTTGCCAGGGGGCCCCCATACGAGCAGTACTTC
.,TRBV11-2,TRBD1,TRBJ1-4,CASSYRGRAEKLFF,TGTGCCAGCAGCTACAGGGGGCGGGCGGAAAAACTGTTTTTT
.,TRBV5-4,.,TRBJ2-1,CASSLVQGYNEQFF,TGTGCCAGCAGCTTGGTTCAGGGCTACAATGAGCAGTTCTTC
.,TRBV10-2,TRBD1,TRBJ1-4,CASRSGGGEKLFF,TGCGCCAGCAGGTCAGGGGGCGGTGAAAAACTGTTTTTT
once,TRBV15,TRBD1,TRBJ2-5,CATSRPDRVSLKMYQETQYF,TGTGCCACCAGCAGACCAGACAGGGTTAGTCTGAAGATGTACCAAGAGACCCAGTACTTC
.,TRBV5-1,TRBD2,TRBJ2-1,CASSLETSAYEQFF,TGCGCCAGCAGCTTGGAAACTAGCGCGTATGAGCAGTTCTTC
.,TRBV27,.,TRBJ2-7,CASTQRVGNYEQYF,TGTGCCAGCACTCAGCGGGTGGGGAACTACGAGCAGTACTTC
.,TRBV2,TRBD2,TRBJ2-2,CASSERAGGPTGELFF,TGTGCCAGCAGTGAACGGGCGGGAGGGCCGACCGGGGAGCTGTTTTTT
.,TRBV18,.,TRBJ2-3,CASSPLRRVETPDTQYF,TGTGCCAGCTCACCCCTCCGGCGGGTAGAAACGCCAGATACGCAGTATTTT
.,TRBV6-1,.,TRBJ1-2,CASSEIDTFNYGYTF,TGTGCCAGCAGTGAGATAGACACATTCAACTATGGCTACACCTTC